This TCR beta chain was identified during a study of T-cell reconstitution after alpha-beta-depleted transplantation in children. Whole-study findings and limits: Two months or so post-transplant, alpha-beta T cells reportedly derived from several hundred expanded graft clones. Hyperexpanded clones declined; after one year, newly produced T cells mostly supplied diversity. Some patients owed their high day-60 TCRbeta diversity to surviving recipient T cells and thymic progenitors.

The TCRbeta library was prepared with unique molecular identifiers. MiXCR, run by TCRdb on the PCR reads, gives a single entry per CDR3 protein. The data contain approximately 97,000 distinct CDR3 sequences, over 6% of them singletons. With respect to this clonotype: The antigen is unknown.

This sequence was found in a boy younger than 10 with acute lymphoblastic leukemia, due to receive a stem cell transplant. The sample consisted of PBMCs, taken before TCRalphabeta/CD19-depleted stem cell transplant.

The DNA for the CDR3 is TGTGCCACCAGCTTCTTGTTCAGCACAGATACGCAGTATTTT. Residues: CATSFLFSTDTQYF. The rearrangement uses TRBV15 and TRBJ2-3; D remains unclear. Trimming removed 5 bases at V and 0 bases at J, with 9 bases between. This CDR3 has 14 amino acids. Germline-derived CDR1 and CDR2 are LNHNV and YYDKDF (reference sequence).